The 12 T cell receptor beta chains listed next were all sequenced from one sample in a study of blood T cell repertoires in COVID-19. TCRdb keeps only in-frame clones here, not all; method: immunoSEQ multiplex PCR. The data show nearly 250,000 clones, more than 75% seen once. The source material was peripheral blood. All receptors derive from a woman older than 75 with COVID-19, enrolled during active disease.

V usage is TRBV6-5 and J usage is TRBJ1-1; 8 nucleotides align to TRBD1. V lost 5 bases, J lost 4 bases, and 6 bases stayed unmatched. Germline CDR1 MNHEY, CDR2 SVGAGI. The CDR3 is 14 residues long. The CDR3 protein is CASSRGTGSTEAFF. CDR3 coding DNA: TGTGCCAGCAGTCGTGGGACAGGAAGCACTGAAGCTTTCTTT.

J is TRBJ2-7 and V is TRBV6-5; 7 bases agree with TRBD1. The CDR3 extends over 14 amino acids. Germline assignment: CDR1 MNHEY and CDR2 SVGAGI. Trimming cost V 4 bases and J 0 bases; bases outside gene matches: 3. CDR3 sequence (DNA): TGTGCCAGCAGTTCTCGGGACAGCTCCTACGAGCAGTACTTC. Its protein is CASSSRDSSYEQYF.

CDR3 in amino acids: CASSRVAAPNQPQHF. CDR3 nucleotides: TGTGCCAGCAGCCGTGTGGCAGCGCCAAATCAGCCCCAGCATTTT. This chain links TRBV5-5 with TRBJ1-5; no clear D. The CDR3 consists of 15 residues. Deletions cut 4 bases from V and 4 bases from J, with 15 bases between. Germline V gene sequence: CDR1 SGHKS, CDR2 YYEKEE (reference sequence).

In DNA form, the CDR3 reads TGTGCCAGCAGCTTAGACAGGGCGGAAAACACCATATATTTT. This sequence encodes CASSLDRAENTIYF. The J gene is TRBJ1-3, the V gene TRBV7-2; D might be TRBD1 (6 bases). The CDR3 covers 14 residues. Trimming shortened V by 1 base and J by 6 bases, and 10 bases separated the two germline ends. Per the germline V gene, CDR1 is SGHTA and CDR2 is FQGNSA.

The chain joins TRBV7-8 to TRBJ1-5, with D uncertain. Germline V gives CDR1 SGHVS, CDR2 FQNEAQ. This CDR3 spans 15 amino acids. The germline V and J ends were trimmed by 0 bases and 4 bases, with 10 bases remaining between them. The CDR3 loop reads CASSLAGRQNQPQHF. In nucleotides, the CDR3 is TGTGCCAGCAGCTTAGCGGGGAGACAAAATCAGCCCCAGCATTTT.

V gene TRBV6-5 combines with J gene TRBJ1-3, with D hard to call. The germline CDR1 and CDR2 sequences are MNHEY and SVGAGI. The CDR3 runs to 13 residues. Trimming removed 8 bases from V and 4 bases from J, with 12 bases in between. The CDR3 region is CASAANVGNTIYF. CDR3 in DNA: TGTGCCAGCGCCGCGAATGTGGGAAACACCATATATTTT.

This clone was counted only a few times. The V call is TRBV27, the J call TRBJ2-4; a weak D match, TRBD1 (5 bases). Germline CDR1 and CDR2: MNHEY and SMNVEV (reference sequence). This CDR3 contains 16 residues. Trimming pared 5 bases from V and 0 bases from J, leaving 14 bases between. The CDR3 DNA sequence: TGTGCCAGCAGTCCAGGGCTACAATTAGCCAAAAACATTCAGTACTTC. Its protein is CASSPGLQLAKNIQYF.

The chain uses TRBV5-5 and TRBJ2-2, with D perhaps matching TRBD1 (5 bases). The germline gives CDR1 SGHKS, CDR2 YYEKEE (reference sequence). There are 16 residues in the CDR3. V dropped 1 base and J dropped 3 bases, with 13 bases sitting between them. The CDR3 loop is CASSLRAGMDTGELFF. The CDR3 nucleotides are TGTGCCAGCAGCTTGCGGGCAGGGATGGACACCGGGGAGCTGTTTTTT.

The gene calls are TRBV23-1 and TRBJ1-2; TRBD1 matches 9 bases. TRBV23-1 is noted as an ORF with a role that remains uncertain. V shed 6 bases, J shed 4 bases, and the junction held 3 bases outside the gene matches. The CDR3 extends over 13 amino acids. CDR3 sequence: CASSNRGLYGYTF. As DNA, the CDR3 is TGCGCCAGCAGCAACAGGGGGCTCTATGGCTACACCTTC.

This chain links TRBV15 with TRBJ2-3; tentative D call: TRBD1 (5 bases). The V end lost 0 bases, the J end lost 5 bases, and 15 bases lay between the germline ends. Germline CDR1 and CDR2: LNHNV and YYDKDF (reference sequence). CDR3 length: 16 amino acids. This CDR3 reads CATSRDLSVQGDTQYF. Written as DNA, the CDR3 is TGTGCCACCAGCAGAGATCTTAGTGTCCAGGGAGATACGCAGTATTTT.

V and J are TRBV4-2 and TRBJ2-5; 8 nucleotides line up with TRBD2. Losses at the gene ends were 0 bases for V and 4 bases for J; bases not matched to a gene: 4. The CDR3 spans 15 residues. Germline loops: CDR1 LGHNA, CDR2 YNFKEQ. CDR3 amino acids: CASSQDRGGPETQYF. The CDR3 coding sequence is TGTGCCAGCAGCCAAGATCGGGGGGGCCCAGAGACCCAGTACTTC.

This clone was observed a few times. This sequence joins TRBV28 and TRBJ1-5; D is uncertain. The CDR3 sequence is 12 residues long. The ends were cut back, 8 bases at V and 2 bases at J, with 7 bases in the middle. Germline CDR1 MDHEN, CDR2 SYDVKM. The CDR3 spells CASVGGNQPQHF. CDR3 nucleotide sequence: TGTGCCAGCGTCGGGGGCAATCAGCCCCAGCATTTT.